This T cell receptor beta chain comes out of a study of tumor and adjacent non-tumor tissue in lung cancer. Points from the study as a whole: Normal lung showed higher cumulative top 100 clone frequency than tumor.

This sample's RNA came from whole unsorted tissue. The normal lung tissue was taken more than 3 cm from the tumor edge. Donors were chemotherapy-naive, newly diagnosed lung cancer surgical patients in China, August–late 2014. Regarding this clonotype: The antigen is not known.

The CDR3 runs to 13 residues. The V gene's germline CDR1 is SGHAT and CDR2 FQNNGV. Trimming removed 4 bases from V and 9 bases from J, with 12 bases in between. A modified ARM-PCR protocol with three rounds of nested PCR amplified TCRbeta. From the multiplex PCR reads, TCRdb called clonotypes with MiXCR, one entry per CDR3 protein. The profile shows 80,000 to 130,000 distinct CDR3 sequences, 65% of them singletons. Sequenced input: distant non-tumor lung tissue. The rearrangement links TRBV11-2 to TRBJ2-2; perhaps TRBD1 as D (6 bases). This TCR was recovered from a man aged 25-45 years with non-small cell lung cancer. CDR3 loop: CASSSTGTRELFF. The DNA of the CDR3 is TGTGCCAGCAGCTCCACAGGGACACGGGAGCTGTTTTTT.